Below are 3 T cell receptor beta chains sequenced from a single sample in a study of cytomegalovirus exposure and HLA in healthy donors. The study ran its PCR with 60 Vbeta and 13 Jbeta primers. Sequencing was performed with immunoSEQ multiplex PCR; in TCRdb, only in-frame clones are kept and a portion is missing. The table records 150,000 to 200,000 clones, 60% to 80% of them present only once. The sample was PBMCs. The source is a woman in her thirties or forties in good health and CMV-seropositive.

The chain couples TRBV6-1 to TRBJ2-4; D is uncertain. Trimming took off 3 bases at V and 1 base at J, with 16 bases between the two ends. Germline V gene lookup returns CDR1 MNHNS and CDR2 SASEGT. This CDR3 region has 17 residues. The CDR3 protein is CASSDLTNSVAKNIQYF. In nucleotides, the CDR3 is TGTGCCAGCAGTGATTTGACAAATTCCGTGGCCAAAAACATTCAGTACTTC.

The CDR3, as DNA: TGTGCCACCAGCATGTCCACCTTGCGCCAGTTCTTC. Translated, it gives CATSMSTLRQFF. The J gene is TRBJ2-1, the V gene TRBV15; D uncertain. The germline V and J ends were trimmed by 4 bases and 13 bases, with 14 bases remaining between them. The length of the CDR3 is 12 residues. The V gene's germline CDR1 is LNHNV and CDR2 YYDKDF (reference sequence).

This clone was observed a handful of times. The chain links TRBV4-2 to TRBJ2-1; 8 nucleotides agree with TRBD2. This CDR3 comprises 15 residues. CDR1 is LGHNA and CDR2 is YNFKEQ in the germline V gene. Trimming removed 1 base from V and 9 bases from J; junction bases left unmatched: 8. The CDR3 protein is CASSQASSGRGEQFF. CDR3 DNA: TGTGCCAGCAGCCAAGCGTCCAGCGGGAGAGGTGAGCAGTTCTTC.